This record concerns one TCR beta chain sequence. Its binding antigen is unknown. No much larger clone is present one base from it, and per-base qualities are unavailable. Using the deep immunoSEQ assay, TCR CDR3 regions were amplified from genomic DNA by multiplex PCR. Extracted genomic DNA from each cell subset was distributed evenly across all wells of several immunoSEQ 96-well plates, and each plate was treated as a replicate. Each replicate PCR for sorted subsets received approximately 220 ng genomic DNA, equal to around 32,000 T cell genomes. Purified libraries were quantified with a Qubit 3.0 fluorometer, sized on a Bioanalyzer 2100, and re-quantified with the KAPA Library Quantification kit. A separate single-read 150-cycle Illumina NextSeq 550 flow cell was used to sequence each immunoSEQ 96-well plate. The original pipeline was this. Because the immunoSEQ output held only junctional sequences and lacked quality scores, the filtering could not match the filtering applied to full-length reads. Sequences were annotated with PyIR, a Python wrapper for IgBLAST v1.9, using IMGT germline references to assign V/J genes and CDR3. Reads were removed for weak V/J assignments (E-value above 1e-6), missing CDR3, stop codons, out-of-frame junctions, or ambiguous translated residues. A V3J clonotype was defined by an identical inferred V gene, J gene, and CDR3 amino acid sequence. Percentage overlap between repertoires was calculated by dividing the number of shared unique clonotypes by the size of the smaller repertoire. Repertoire richness was assessed with RTK rarefaction, the Chao1 estimator, and Recon v2.1 estimates of unobserved clonotypes. For all TCRbeta clonotypes obtained by the gDNA method from a handful of donors, generation probabilities were computed with OLGA. Not all clones reach the TCRdb copy of this immuneACCESS table, which keeps in-frame sequences only. Checked studies attribute under half of the gap to unresolved V genes and leave the rest unexplained. The V and J calls and the clone size are those of that table, but D and trimming were determined from the DNA. Across this sample there are approximately 340,000 clones, with over 65% seen only once. 10% of the sample is in the top ten clones.

Relative to germline, V is 6 bases shorter and J is 2 bases shorter, with 10 bases between their ends. CDR1 and CDR2, per the germline V gene, are MNHEY and SVGAGI. The CDR3 sequence holds 13 residues, the cysteine and phenylalanine included. The read is trimmed to its CDR3 DNA, 39 bases read in frame from base 1. The data stem from a study of shared clonotypes between healthy human individuals (dated by TCRdb to 2019 to 2021). Concerning the study at large: Two women and a few men aged 18 to 49 years were included in the cohort. To estimate repertoire size and how much clonotype sharing occurs between individuals, the study deeply sequenced the blood TCR repertoires of five healthy adults. To increase sequencing depth and limit assay-specific biases, TCR repertoire library preparation and sequencing were carried out by different laboratories using diverse techniques. For each donor, CD4 naive and CD4 memory were each given three plates, CD8 naive was given two plates, and CD8 memory was given one plate. Leukapheresis yielded between about 0.85 and 9 billion PBMCs per donor. General findings and caveats noted by the study authors: Even with the large sequencing depth, rarefaction of the sorted-subset datasets indicated that sequencing was incomplete. Because the study included only a small number of donors, the genetic and exposure-history diversity represented was limited. Approximately 4.8% of naive CD4, 3.5% of naive CD8, roughly 2.4% of memory CD4, and more than 0.35% of memory CD8 clonotypes were shared across several donors. Sampling was restricted to blood, and TCR repertoires in tissues likely differ from the TCR repertoires found in blood. Higher generation probabilities were observed for clonotypes shared by all four sorted-subset donors than for non-shared clonotypes. Larger estimated clonotype richness was generally found for naive subsets than for memory subsets. Pairwise subsampling led to the expectation that sequencing depth would affect the degree of clonotype sharing among donors.

Donors were healthy HIV-negative adults with no recently reported acute infections or vaccinations. Every donor was a Caucasian adult living in Nashville, Tennessee, USA. Magnetic negative selection was used to enrich CD4+ T cells, after which naive cells were positively selected on CD45RA and the negative fraction became the memory subset. Blood was obtained by leukapheresis, after which PBMCs were separated by Ficoll-Histopaque density gradient centrifugation and cryopreserved in liquid nitrogen vapor phase. Analytical flow cytometry was used to check the purity and quantity of each magnetically sorted T cell population. Genomic DNA was isolated from each sorted fraction and quantified by UV absorbance on a Nanodrop 2000c.

This chain joins TRBV6-5 to TRBJ1-2; confidence is insufficient to name the D gene. The receptor's source is a man aged 30 to 39 in good health. The sequenced sample was memory CD4+ T cells sorted from blood. The cell subset or site label, read with the paper, signifies: CD45RA-negative fraction. The CDR3 reads CASRADSNYGYTF. The nucleotides are TGTGCCAGCAGGGCGGACTCGAACTATGGCTACACCTTC.